This T cell receptor beta chain was captured in a study of read filtering for tumor transcriptome and immune sequencing. For the study at large: Patients were approximately 17 male and 13 to 15 female, mean age about 65 years, range about 47 to 85. DNase treatment preceded whole-transcriptome library preparation. RNA-seq yielded only about 75 to 1,400 TCR reads, IR-seq about 3.5 to 10.27 million. Whole-study results and caveats: Even smaller IR-seq throughput identified most shared clonotypes.

Germline loops: CDR1 LGHDT, CDR2 YNNKEL (reference sequence). This CDR3 region has 16 residues. The V gene lost 1 base and the J gene lost 4 bases, with 17 bases spanning the gap. This clonotype was counted many times. Its antigen remains unknown. Molecular barcoded adaptors covering alpha/delta and beta/gamma chains were used on roughly 400 ng RNA. TCRdb redid the calling of the reads with MiXCR, one entry per CDR3 protein. The sample shows tens of thousands of distinct CDR3 sequences, roughly 19% of them seen only once. The origin of this receptor is a donor at least 40 years old with multiple myeloma. V usage is TRBV3-1 and J usage is TRBJ2-7; a possible D gene is TRBD1 (6 bases). The sequenced sample was a population of CD138-negative cells sorted from bone marrow. The chain's CDR3 is CASSQVRQVPPYEQYF. The CDR3 DNA reads as TGTGCCAGCAGCCAAGTTCGACAGGTCCCCCCTTACGAGCAGTACTTC.